The 6 T cell receptor beta chains below come from one sample, sequenced in a study of blood T cells in healthy people across ages. PCR was performed a second time for about 7 to 12 cycles using a sample-barcoded 5' primer and a J-beta primer mix. TCRdb redid the calling of the 5' RACE reads with MiXCR, one entry per CDR3 protein. The sample lists around 870,000 distinct CDR3 sequences, around 30% seen once, with 17% in the top ten. Material: blood. The receptor source for this set is an elderly woman in good health.

The gene calls are TRBV5-1 and TRBJ2-7, with unresolved D. Deletions cut 0 bases from V and 0 bases from J, with 13 bases between. Germline values: CDR1 SGHRS, CDR2 YFSETQ. This CDR3 contains 16 residues. The CDR3 DNA follows: TGCGCCAGCAGCTTGGGCGGAGCGTCAAGCTCCTACGAGCAGTACTTC. Encoded protein: CASSLGGASSSYEQYF.

This clonotype was seen ten or more times. The rearrangement joins TRBV14 to TRBJ2-5; 7 bases fit TRBD1. The CDR3 runs to 12 residues. From germline, CDR1 is SGHDN and CDR2 FVKESK. V trimming: 4 bases; J trimming: 10 bases; junction bases outside the gene matches: 6. CDR3 nucleotides: TGTGCCAGCAGCCGACAGGGATGGGACCAGTACTTC. This gives the protein CASSRQGWDQYF.

This clonotype was detected only a few times. The rearrangement joins TRBV30 to TRBJ1-5, with D hard to call. CDR3 length: 14 residues. CDR1 is GTSNPN, CDR2 SVGIG, per germline (reference sequence). V lost 0 bases, J lost 7 bases, and 13 bases lay in between. Here the CDR3 DNA reads TGTGCCTGGAGTGTACTTGGAGGAAGACAGCCCCAGCATTTT. This translates into CAWSVLGGRQPQHF.

In the case of this clonotype: A much larger clonotype is one base distant, so this may be a read error. The chain is built from TRBV5-1 and TRBJ1-5; a weak D match, TRBD1 (5 bases). Germline V gene lookup returns CDR1 SGHRS and CDR2 YFSETQ. CDR3 size: 14 residues. The DNA for the CDR3 is TGCGCCAGCAGCACGGGACCGAGCAATCAGCCCCGGCATTTT. Protein product: CASSTGPSNQPRHF.

Many counts were recorded for this clonotype. The chain couples TRBV20-1 to TRBJ2-5, with D perhaps TRBD1 or TRBD2 (5 bases each). Germline V gene lookup returns CDR1 DFQATT and CDR2 SNEGSKA (reference sequence). The V end lost 1 base, the J end lost 4 bases, and 10 bases lay between the germline ends. The CDR3 is 13 residues long. The CDR3: CSARGQRGETQYF. CDR3 nucleotide sequence: TGCAGTGCTAGAGGACAGAGGGGAGAGACCCAGTACTTC.

This clonotype was seen ten or more times. The rearrangement links TRBV7-2 to TRBJ2-1, with TRBD2 identical over 13 bases. Germline V gene data show CDR1 as SGHTA and CDR2 as FQGNSA. This CDR3 is built from 18 residues. Trimming took 0 bases from V and 0 from J; bases not matched to a gene: 2. The CDR3, as DNA: TGTGCCAGCAGCTTAGCCCGGACTAGCGGGAGCTCCTACAATGAGCAGTTCTTC. Its translation is CASSLARTSGSSYNEQFF.